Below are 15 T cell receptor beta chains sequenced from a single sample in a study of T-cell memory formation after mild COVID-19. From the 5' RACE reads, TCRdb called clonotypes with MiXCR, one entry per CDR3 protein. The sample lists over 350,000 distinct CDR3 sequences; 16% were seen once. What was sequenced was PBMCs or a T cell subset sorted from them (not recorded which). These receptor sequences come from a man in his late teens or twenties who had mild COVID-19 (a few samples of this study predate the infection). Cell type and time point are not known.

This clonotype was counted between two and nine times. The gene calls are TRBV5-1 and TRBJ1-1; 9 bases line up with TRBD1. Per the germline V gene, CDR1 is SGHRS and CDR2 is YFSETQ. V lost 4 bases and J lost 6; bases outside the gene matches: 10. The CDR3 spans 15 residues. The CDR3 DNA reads TGCGCCAGCAGCAGGGGGACAGGGAAAGACTCTGAAGCTTTCTTT. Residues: CASSRGTGKDSEAFF.

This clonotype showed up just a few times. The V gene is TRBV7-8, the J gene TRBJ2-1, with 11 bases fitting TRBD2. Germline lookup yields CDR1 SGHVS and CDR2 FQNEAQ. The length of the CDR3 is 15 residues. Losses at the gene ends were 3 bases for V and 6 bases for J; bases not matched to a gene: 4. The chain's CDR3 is CASSFLAGGGNEQFF. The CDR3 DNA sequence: TGTGCCAGCAGCTTTCTAGCGGGGGGTGGCAATGAGCAGTTCTTC.

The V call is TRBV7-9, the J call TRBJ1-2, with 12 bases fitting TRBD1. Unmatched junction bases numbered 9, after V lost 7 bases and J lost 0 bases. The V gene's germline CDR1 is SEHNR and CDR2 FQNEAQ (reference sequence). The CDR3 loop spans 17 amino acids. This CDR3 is CASTPGTGGITNYGYTF. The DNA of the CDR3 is TGTGCCAGCACCCCGGGGACAGGGGGCATCACTAACTATGGCTACACCTTC.

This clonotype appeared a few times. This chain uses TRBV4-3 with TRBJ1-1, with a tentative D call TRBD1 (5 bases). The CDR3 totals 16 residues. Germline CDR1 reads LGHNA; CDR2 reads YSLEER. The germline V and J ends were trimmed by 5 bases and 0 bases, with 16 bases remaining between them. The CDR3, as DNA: TGCGCCAGCAGCAAAAAAGGGGTGTCCATGAACACTGAAGCTTTCTTT. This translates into CASSKKGVSMNTEAFF.

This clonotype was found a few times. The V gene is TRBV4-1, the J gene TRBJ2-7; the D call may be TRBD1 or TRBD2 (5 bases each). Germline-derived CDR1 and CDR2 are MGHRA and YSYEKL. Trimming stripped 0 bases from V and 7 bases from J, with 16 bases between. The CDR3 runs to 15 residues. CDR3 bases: TGCGCCAGCAGCCAAGATGGGAGACAGACACGGGAGCAGTACGTC. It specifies CASSQDGRQTREQYV.

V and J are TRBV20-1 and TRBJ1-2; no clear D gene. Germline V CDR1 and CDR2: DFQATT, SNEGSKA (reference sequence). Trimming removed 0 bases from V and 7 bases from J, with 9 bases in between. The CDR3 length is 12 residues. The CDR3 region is CSAREGFGGYTF. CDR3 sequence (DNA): TGCAGTGCTAGAGAAGGGTTCGGTGGCTACACCTTC.

In DNA form, the CDR3 reads TGTGCCAGCTCACCACCGGTCGTTTCCACAGATACGCAGTATTTT. The encoded protein is CASSPPVVSTDTQYF. The chain has TRBV18 and TRBJ2-3; D is unclear. Germline loops: CDR1 KGHSH, CDR2 LQKENI. The CDR3 runs 15 residues. V lost 0 bases and J lost 2, with 9 bases in between.

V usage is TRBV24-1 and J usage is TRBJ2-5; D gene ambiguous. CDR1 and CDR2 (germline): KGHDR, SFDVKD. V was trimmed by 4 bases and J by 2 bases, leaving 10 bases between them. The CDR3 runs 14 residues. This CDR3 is CATSDSVLQETQYF. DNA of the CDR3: TGTGCCACCAGTGACTCGGTGCTACAAGAGACCCAGTACTTC.

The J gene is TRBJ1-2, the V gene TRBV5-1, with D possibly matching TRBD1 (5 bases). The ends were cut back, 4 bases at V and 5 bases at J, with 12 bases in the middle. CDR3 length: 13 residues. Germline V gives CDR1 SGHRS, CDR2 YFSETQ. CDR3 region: CASSERGLYGYTF. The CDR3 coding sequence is TGCGCCAGCAGCGAACGGGGCCTTTATGGCTACACCTTC.

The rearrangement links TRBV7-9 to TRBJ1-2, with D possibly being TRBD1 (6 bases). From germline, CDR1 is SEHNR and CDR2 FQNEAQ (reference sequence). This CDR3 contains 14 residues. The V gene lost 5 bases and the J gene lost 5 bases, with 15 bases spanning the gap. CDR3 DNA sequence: TGTGCCAGCAGCCTGCAACAGGGCGGTTATGGCTACACCTTC. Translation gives CASSLQQGGYGYTF.

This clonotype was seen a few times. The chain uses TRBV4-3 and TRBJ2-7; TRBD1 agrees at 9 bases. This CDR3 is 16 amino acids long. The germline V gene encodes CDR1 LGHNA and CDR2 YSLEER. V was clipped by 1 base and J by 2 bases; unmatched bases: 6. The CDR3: CASSQGGQGNPYEQYV. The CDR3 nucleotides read TGCGCCAGCAGCCAAGGGGGACAGGGCAACCCCTACGAGCAGTACGTC.

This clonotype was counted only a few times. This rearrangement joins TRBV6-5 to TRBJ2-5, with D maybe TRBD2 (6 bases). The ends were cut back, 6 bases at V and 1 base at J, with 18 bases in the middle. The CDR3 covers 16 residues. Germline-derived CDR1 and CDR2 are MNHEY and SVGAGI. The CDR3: CASSPSGWRAQETQYF. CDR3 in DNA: TGTGCCAGCAGCCCTTCTGGATGGAGGGCCCAAGAGACCCAGTACTTC.

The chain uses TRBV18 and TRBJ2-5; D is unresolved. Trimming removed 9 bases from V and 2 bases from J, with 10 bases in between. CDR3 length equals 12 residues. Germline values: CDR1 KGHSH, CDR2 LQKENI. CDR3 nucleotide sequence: TGTGCCAGTCGGAGTGAACAAGAGACCCAGTACTTC. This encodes CASRSEQETQYF.

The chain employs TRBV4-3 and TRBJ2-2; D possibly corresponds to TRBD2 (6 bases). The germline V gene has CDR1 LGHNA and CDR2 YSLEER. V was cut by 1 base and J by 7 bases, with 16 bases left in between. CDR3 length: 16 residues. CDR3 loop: CASSQGRGKGGGELFF. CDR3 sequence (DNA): TGCGCCAGCAGCCAAGGGAGGGGCAAGGGCGGCGGGGAGCTGTTTTTT.

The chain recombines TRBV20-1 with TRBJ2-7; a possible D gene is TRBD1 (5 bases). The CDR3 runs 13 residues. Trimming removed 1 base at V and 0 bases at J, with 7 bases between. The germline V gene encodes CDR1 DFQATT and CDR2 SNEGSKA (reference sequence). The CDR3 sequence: CSARAGASYEQYF. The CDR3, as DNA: TGCAGTGCTAGAGCTGGGGCCTCCTACGAGCAGTACTTC.